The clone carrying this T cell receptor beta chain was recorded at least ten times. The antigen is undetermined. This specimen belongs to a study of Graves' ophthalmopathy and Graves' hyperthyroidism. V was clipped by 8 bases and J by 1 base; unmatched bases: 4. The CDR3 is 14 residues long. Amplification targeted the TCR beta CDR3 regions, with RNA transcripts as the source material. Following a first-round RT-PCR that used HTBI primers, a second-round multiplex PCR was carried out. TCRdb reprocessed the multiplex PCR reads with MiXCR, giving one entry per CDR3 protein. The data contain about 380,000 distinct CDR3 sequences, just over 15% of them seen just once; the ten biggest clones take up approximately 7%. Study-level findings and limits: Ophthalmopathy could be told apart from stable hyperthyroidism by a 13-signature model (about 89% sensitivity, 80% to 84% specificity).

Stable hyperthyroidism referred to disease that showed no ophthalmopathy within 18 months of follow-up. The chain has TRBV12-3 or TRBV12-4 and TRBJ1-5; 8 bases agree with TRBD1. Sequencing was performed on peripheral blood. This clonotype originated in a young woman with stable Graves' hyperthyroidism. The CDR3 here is CASLRTGSNQPQHF. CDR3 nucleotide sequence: TGTGCCAGCCTTCGGACAGGGAGCAATCAGCCCCAGCATTTT.